One sample yielded the 27 T cell receptor beta chains listed below, sequenced in a study of response to subunit inactivated influenza vaccine. TCRdb re-called the RT-PCR reads through MiXCR, storing one row per CDR3 protein. The sample has about 620,000 distinct CDR3 sequences; about 10% are singletons. These data also featured in a second study, about T cells expressing NK-cell markers. That report notes: TCR beta cDNA was made by 5'RACE template switching with UMIs.

The material was PBMCs from blood, obtained on the day of vaccination. These receptors all stem from a man aged 50 or older who received an inactivated influenza vaccine.

V usage is TRBV7-8 and J usage is TRBJ1-6; D not certain. The CDR3 is 14 residues long. In germline, CDR1 is SGHVS, CDR2 FQNEAQ. V lost 1 base, J lost 10 bases, and 11 bases lay in between. In nucleotides, the CDR3 is TGTGCCAGCAGCTTAGGATCCGGGCGGTCACCCCTCCACTTT. It yields the protein CASSLGSGRSPLHF.

The V call is TRBV11-1, the J call TRBJ2-3, with 9 bases identical to TRBD1. The CDR3 consists of 14 residues. After removal of 2 bases from V and 6 bases from J, the junction contained 3 bases not matched to a gene. Germline V gives CDR1 SGHAT, CDR2 FQDESV (reference sequence). In DNA, the CDR3 is TGTGCCAGCAGCTTAACAGGGGGCCGCGATACGCAGTATTTT. The encoded protein is CASSLTGGRDTQYF.

This clonotype was counted a few times. The chain couples TRBV20-1 to TRBJ2-2, with unresolved D. This CDR3 has 14 residues. The germline gives CDR1 DFQATT, CDR2 SNEGSKA (reference sequence). V was clipped by 5 bases and J by 1 base, with 11 bases between them. The CDR3 DNA reads as TGCAGTGCTTTTCCTAGTCTGAACACCGGGGAGCTGTTTTTT. This codes for CSAFPSLNTGELFF.

There are many counts of this clonotype. This chain connects TRBV12-3 or TRBV12-4 to TRBJ2-7; 7 bases fit TRBD2. The CDR3 runs 12 residues. With 5 bases clipped from V and 7 bases from J, the junction kept 5 bases outside the gene matches. CDR3 residues: CASSPGRVEQYF. CDR3 in DNA: TGTGCCAGCAGTCCTGGGAGGGTAGAGCAGTACTTC.

This clonotype was counted at least ten times. V is TRBV6-1 and J is TRBJ1-2; no clear D gene. The germline gives CDR1 MNHNS, CDR2 SASEGT. This CDR3 contains 14 residues. The V gene lost 0 bases and the J gene lost 4 bases, with 9 bases spanning the gap. For the CDR3, the DNA is TGTGCCAGCAGTGAAGCTGGGCGAGCCTATGGCTACACCTTC. It codes for CASSEAGRAYGYTF.

The chain links TRBV5-1 to TRBJ2-7, with D tentatively TRBD1 or TRBD2 (5 bases each). The V and J ends lost 5 bases and 3 bases respectively, with 18 bases between them. Germline V CDR1 and CDR2: SGHRS, YFSETQ. This CDR3 region has 15 residues. The CDR3 DNA is TGCGCCAGCAGGATGTCCCCTCGGGACGGCTACGAGCAGTACTTC. This codes for CASRMSPRDGYEQYF.

The chain employs TRBV12-3 or TRBV12-4 and TRBJ1-6; 8 bases are a match to TRBD1. The V and J ends lost 6 bases and 6 bases, in that order; junction bases with no gene match: 4. The CDR3 loop spans 14 amino acids. This CDR3 is CASRGQVLNSPLHF. The CDR3 DNA is TGTGCCAGCAGGGGACAGGTTCTTAATTCACCCCTCCACTTT.

The J gene is TRBJ2-7, the V gene TRBV7-6, with 7 nucleotides matching TRBD1. Germline V lookup: CDR1 SGHVS, CDR2 FNYEAQ. After removal of 2 bases from V and 6 bases from J, the junction contained 1 base not matched to a gene. The CDR3 is made up of 12 amino acids. CDR3 sequence reads: CASSLNRGEQYF. The CDR3 region has the DNA TGTGCCAGCAGCTTAAACAGGGGCGAGCAGTACTTC.

The sample holds a few counts of this clonotype. The chain carries TRBV11-2 and TRBJ2-2, with D perhaps being TRBD1 or TRBD2 (6 bases each). V shed 1 base and J shed 7 bases, with 10 bases lying between them. The CDR3 sequence is 14 residues long. The germline V gene has CDR1 SGHAT and CDR2 FQNNGV. The CDR3: CASSLVGGLGELFF. Here the CDR3 DNA reads TGTGCCAGCAGCTTAGTGGGGGGCCTCGGGGAGCTGTTTTTT.

This clonotype has only a few counts. This sequence joins TRBV5-6 and TRBJ2-2, with a tentative D call TRBD2 (5 bases). V was shortened by 0 bases and J by 2 bases, with 11 bases between the two germline ends. This CDR3 has 16 residues. Germline lookup yields CDR1 SGHDT and CDR2 YYEEEE. The CDR3 is CASSLATRVNTGELFF. The DNA of the CDR3 is TGTGCCAGCAGCTTGGCCACGAGGGTAAACACCGGGGAGCTGTTTTTT.

This clonotype turned up a few times. For the CDR3, the DNA is TGTGCCACCAGCAGAACCGGGACCTTCACAGATACGCAGTATTTT. This encodes CATSRTGTFTDTQYF. The chain combines TRBV15 with TRBJ2-3, with D perhaps given as TRBD1 or TRBD2 (5 bases each). This CDR3 spans 15 amino acids. In germline, CDR1 is LNHNV, CDR2 YYDKDF (reference sequence). V lost 2 bases and J lost 2, with 11 bases in between.

This clonotype was observed a few times. CDR3 loop: CASSLALTGTSGRVPEQYF. The CDR3 DNA is TGTGCCAGCAGCTTAGCCCTAACCGGGACTAGCGGGAGGGTTCCCGAGCAGTACTTC. V gene TRBV7-2 combines with J gene TRBJ2-7; 16 nucleotides align to TRBD2. CDR1 is SGHTA, CDR2 FQGNSA, per germline. V trimming: 0 bases; J trimming: 6 bases; junction bases outside the gene matches: 11. There are 19 residues in the CDR3. Full variable domain (outside the CDR3, taken from reference TRBV7-2 and TRBJ2-7): GAGVSQSPSNKVTEKGKDVELRCDPISGHTALYWYRQSLGQGLEFLIYFQGNSAPDKSGLPSDRFSAERTGGSVSTLTIQRTQQEDSAVYLCASSLALTGTSGRVPEQYFGPGTRLTVT.

This clonotype was detected only a few times. Sequence at one end of the junction differs from germline and may be a read error. The rearrangement links TRBV6-1 to TRBJ2-1; the D gene could be TRBD1 or TRBD2 (5 bases each). Per the germline V gene, CDR1 is MNHNS and CDR2 is SASEGT. The CDR3 sequence is 12 residues long. CDR3 DNA sequence: TGTGCCAGCAGTGAAAATAATAGGGGAGCCCTCTTC. Protein product: CASSENNRGALF.

The chain recombines TRBV6-1 with TRBJ2-3; 7 positions agree with TRBD2. J gave up 0 bases and V 6 bases, and 9 bases lay outside the gene matches. CDR3 length: 16 amino acids. In germline, CDR1 is MNHNS, CDR2 SASEGT. The CDR3 is CASRRGLHSSTDTQYF. The CDR3 DNA follows: TGTGCCAGCAGAAGGGGACTACATTCTAGCACAGATACGCAGTATTTT.

V gene TRBV7-2 combines with J gene TRBJ2-1; 7 nucleotides line up with TRBD2. Germline values: CDR1 SGHTA, CDR2 FQGNSA. This CDR3 has 13 amino acids. Losses at the gene ends were 5 bases for V and 9 bases for J; bases not matched to a gene: 7. The CDR3 DNA follows: TGTGCCAGCAGCACCGGGACTACGCGTGAGCAGTTCTTC. Its protein is CASSTGTTREQFF. Looking up the rest from reference TRBV7-2 and TRBJ2-1 gives the full variable domain: GAGVSQSPSNKVTEKGKDVELRCDPISGHTALYWYRQSLGQGLEFLIYFQGNSAPDKSGLPSDRFSAERTGGSVSTLTIQRTQQEDSAVYLCASSTGTTREQFFGPGTRLTVL.

This clonotype occurred many times. The CDR3 DNA sequence: TGTGCCAGCAGCCGGACTAGCGGGGGGTCCGCAGATACGCAGTATTTT. Its translation: CASSRTSGGSADTQYF. The chain couples TRBV2 to TRBJ2-3; 14 bases fit TRBD2. Losses at the gene ends were 6 bases for V and 4 bases for J; bases not matched to a gene: 6. The CDR3 contains 16 residues. CDR1 and CDR2 (germline): SNHLY, FYNNEI.

This clonotype was seen only a few times. The chain is built from TRBV6-5 and TRBJ2-6; D gene unclear. Germline CDR1 is MNHEY and CDR2 is SVGAGI. The CDR3 covers 17 residues. V was pared by 5 bases and J by 0 bases, with 14 bases between. This CDR3 is CASSNRRSTSGANVLTF. The CDR3 coding sequence is TGTGCCAGCAGTAACCGACGCAGCACCTCTGGGGCCAACGTCCTGACTTTC.

A few counts support this clonotype. The chain links TRBV18 to TRBJ2-2, with TRBD2 matching over 13 bases. Germline lookup yields CDR1 KGHSH and CDR2 LQKENI. Germline trimming cut 0 bases from V and 4 bases from J; bases unmatched to any gene: 2. This CDR3 is built from 17 residues. The CDR3 DNA sequence: TGTGCCAGCTCACCACCGACTAGCGGGAGGATCACCGGGGAGCTGTTTTTT. Protein sequence: CASSPPTSGRITGELFF.

The chain joins TRBV7-8 to TRBJ1-6; no reliable D call. This CDR3 has 15 residues. V lost 6 bases to trimming and J lost 5 bases, with 14 bases between them. Germline V CDR1 and CDR2: SGHVS, FQNEAQ. The CDR3 sequence is CASRLIRLDNSPLHF. The CDR3 bases are TGTGCCAGCAGACTTATTAGGCTGGATAATTCACCCCTCCACTTT.

This clonotype occurred a few times. The V gene is TRBV4-2, the J gene TRBJ2-7; tentative D call: TRBD1 (6 bases). CDR3 length equals 15 residues. Germline values: CDR1 LGHNA, CDR2 YNFKEQ. The V gene lost 2 bases and the J gene lost 2 bases, with 13 bases spanning the gap. CDR3 nucleotides: TGTGCCAGCAGCCAATATCGGGGACACCCCTACGAGCAGTACTTC. It encodes CASSQYRGHPYEQYF.

This clonotype has ten or more counts. V and J are TRBV12-3 or TRBV12-4 and TRBJ2-5; no definite D call. The CDR3 sequence is 13 residues long. Trimming left V 5 bases short and J 0 bases short, with 7 bases between. This CDR3 reads CASSKNYQETQYF. CDR3 sequence (DNA): TGTGCCAGCAGTAAAAACTACCAAGAGACCCAGTACTTC.

V is TRBV5-1 and J is TRBJ2-7; TRBD2 matches 9 bases. The germline V gene has CDR1 SGHRS and CDR2 YFSETQ. The CDR3 runs 14 residues. The ends lost 3 bases at V and 4 bases at J; junction bases unmatched: 5. The CDR3 reads CASSWVAGAYEQYF. The CDR3 DNA reads TGCGCCAGCAGCTGGGTAGCGGGAGCTTACGAGCAGTACTTC. The full variable domain, rest sourced from reference TRBV5-1 and TRBJ2-7, is KAGVTQTPRYLIKTRGQQVTLSCSPISGHRSVSWYQQTPGQGLQFLFEYFSETQRNKGNFPGRFSGRQFSNSRSEMNVSTLELGDSALYLCASSWVAGAYEQYFGPGTRLTVT.

The rearrangement links TRBV5-1 to TRBJ2-3; TRBD1 aligns across 7 bases. CDR1 and CDR2 from the germline V gene are SGHRS and YFSETQ. V was pared by 5 bases and J by 6 bases, with 6 bases of the junction left unmatched. The CDR3 is 13 amino acids. The CDR3 nucleotides are TGCGCCAGCAGATTTGACAGGGACGATACGCAGTATTTT. This gives the protein CASRFDRDDTQYF.

The genes are TRBV7-2 and TRBJ2-7; D tentatively fits TRBD1 or TRBD2 (6 bases each). The CDR3 sequence is 13 residues long. The ends were cut back, 2 bases at V and 6 bases at J, with 11 bases in the middle. The germline V gene has CDR1 SGHTA and CDR2 FQGNSA. CDR3 in DNA: TGTGCCAGCAGCTTACCGGGGGCTCGCGAGCAGTACTTC. It is translated as CASSLPGAREQYF.

The chain couples TRBV29-1 to TRBJ1-1; 8 bases are a match to TRBD1. CDR1 and CDR2 (germline): SQVTM, ANQGSEA. After removal of 6 bases from V and 4 bases from J, the junction contained 13 bases not matched to a gene. The CDR3 totals 15 residues. The CDR3 reads CSVAQDRVVLTEAFF. The CDR3 nucleotides are TGCAGCGTCGCTCAGGACAGGGTTGTTCTCACTGAAGCTTTCTTT.

V gene TRBV27 combines with J gene TRBJ2-3, with D perhaps matching TRBD2 (6 bases). Germline V gene sequence: CDR1 MNHEY, CDR2 SMNVEV (reference sequence). This CDR3 has 17 residues. Trimming took off 0 bases at V and 0 bases at J, with 13 bases between the two ends. CDR3 sequence reads: CASSLSVTGTSTDTQYF. The CDR3 DNA follows: TGTGCCAGCAGTTTATCTGTTACGGGGACTAGCACAGATACGCAGTATTTT.

The V and J genes are TRBV20-1 and TRBJ2-5; D gene uncertain. The germline gives CDR1 DFQATT, CDR2 SNEGSKA (reference sequence). This CDR3 has 13 residues. V lost 1 base and J 4 bases, leaving 10 bases between the germline ends. The DNA of the CDR3 is TGCAGTGCTAGAGTGGGAACCCCAGAGACCCAGTACTTC. It codes for CSARVGTPETQYF.